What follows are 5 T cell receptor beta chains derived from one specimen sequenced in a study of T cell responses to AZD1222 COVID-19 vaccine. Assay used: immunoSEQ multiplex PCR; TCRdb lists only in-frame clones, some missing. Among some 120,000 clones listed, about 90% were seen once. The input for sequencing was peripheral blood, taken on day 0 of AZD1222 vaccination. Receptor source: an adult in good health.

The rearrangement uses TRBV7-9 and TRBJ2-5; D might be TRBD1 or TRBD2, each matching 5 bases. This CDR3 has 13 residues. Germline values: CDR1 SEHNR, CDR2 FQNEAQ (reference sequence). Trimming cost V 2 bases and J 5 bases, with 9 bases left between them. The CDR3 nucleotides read TGTGCCAGCAGCTTAAAGAGGGACGAGACCCAGTACTTC. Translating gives CASSLKRDETQYF.

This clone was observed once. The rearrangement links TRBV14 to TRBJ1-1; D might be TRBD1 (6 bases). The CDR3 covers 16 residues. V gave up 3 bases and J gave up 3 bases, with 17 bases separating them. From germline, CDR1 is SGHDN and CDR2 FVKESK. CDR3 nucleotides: TGTGCCAGCAGCCAGTTGCAGGGGTTCACCTACACTGAAGCTTTCTTT. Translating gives CASSQLQGFTYTEAFF. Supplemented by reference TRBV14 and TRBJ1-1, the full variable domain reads EAGVTQFPSHSVIEKGQTVTLRCDPISGHDNLYWYRRVMGKEIKFLLHFVKESKQDESGMPNNRFLAERTGGTYSTLKVQPAELEDSGVYFCASSQLQGFTYTEAFFGQGTRLTVV.

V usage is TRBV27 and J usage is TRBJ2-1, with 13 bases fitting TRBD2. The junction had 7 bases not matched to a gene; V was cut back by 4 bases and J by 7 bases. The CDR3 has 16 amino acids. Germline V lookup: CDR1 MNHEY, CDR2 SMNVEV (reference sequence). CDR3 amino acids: CASSSRLAGGLNEQFF. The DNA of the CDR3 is TGTGCCAGCAGTTCTCGACTAGCGGGGGGCCTAAATGAGCAGTTCTTC.

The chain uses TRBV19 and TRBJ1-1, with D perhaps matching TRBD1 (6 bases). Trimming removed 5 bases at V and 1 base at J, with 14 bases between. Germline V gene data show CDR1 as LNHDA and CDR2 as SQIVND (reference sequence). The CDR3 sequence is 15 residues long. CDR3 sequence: CASSPGTRTNTEAFF. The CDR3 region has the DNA TGTGCCAGTAGTCCGGGGACACGGACGAACACTGAAGCTTTCTTT.

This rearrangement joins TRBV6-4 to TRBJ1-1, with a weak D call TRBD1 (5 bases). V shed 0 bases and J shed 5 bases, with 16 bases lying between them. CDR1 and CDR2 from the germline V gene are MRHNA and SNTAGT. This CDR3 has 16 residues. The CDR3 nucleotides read TGTGCCAGCAGTGACTCGGGGCTGGGGTCGGGGACTGAAGCTTTCTTT. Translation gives CASSDSGLGSGTEAFF.